The next 32 T cell receptor beta chains were all read from a single sample in a study of identical twins. TCRdb reprocessed the 5' RACE reads via MiXCR and lists one record per CDR3 protein. The repertoire has hundreds of thousands of distinct CDR3 sequences, more than 9% of them found once; the top ten carry 7.2%. The sample was also linked to a second study, of yellow fever vaccine responses in identical twins.

Sequenced: CD8+ T cells sorted from blood. These receptors all come from a young woman in good health.

This clonotype occurred a few times. J is TRBJ1-5 and V is TRBV28; 8 nucleotides align to TRBD1. The CDR3 is 16 amino acids. Germline V CDR1 and CDR2: MDHEN, SYDVKM. Trimming at V came to 6 bases and at J to 4 bases, leaving 11 bases not matched to a gene. The DNA of the CDR3 is TGTGCCAGCAGCCCCGCCCGGGACAGGTGGAATCAGCCCCAGCATTTT. Translation: CASSPARDRWNQPQHF.

This clonotype appeared many times. The gene calls are TRBV12-3 or TRBV12-4 and TRBJ1-2; D is undetermined. Trimming removed 5 bases from V and 2 bases from J, with 6 bases in between. This CDR3 region has 12 residues. The CDR3 DNA is TGTGCCAGCAGTCAAACGAACTATGGCTACACCTTC. Encoded protein: CASSQTNYGYTF.

In its sample, this clonotype was seen many times. The V call is TRBV5-5, the J call TRBJ2-7, with no clear D. Per the germline V gene, CDR1 is SGHKS and CDR2 is YYEKEE (reference sequence). The V gene lost 0 bases and the J gene lost 0 bases, with 7 bases spanning the gap. CDR3 length: 14 residues. The CDR3: CASSLGTSSYEQYF. In nucleotides, the CDR3 is TGTGCCAGCAGCTTGGGGACCAGCTCCTACGAGCAGTACTTC.

This chain joins TRBV4-1 and TRBJ1-1; weak D call: TRBD1 (5 bases). The ends were cut back, 0 bases at V and 3 bases at J, with 11 bases in the middle. The CDR3 sequence is 15 residues long. The germline gives CDR1 MGHRA, CDR2 YSYEKL. The CDR3 region is CASSQDGGRDTEAFF. CDR3 coding DNA: TGCGCCAGCAGCCAAGATGGGGGTCGCGACACTGAAGCTTTCTTT.

The sample holds many counts of this clonotype. V is TRBV12-3 or TRBV12-4 and J is TRBJ1-2; TRBD1 aligns across 7 bases. V trimming: 1 base; J trimming: 8 bases; junction bases outside the gene matches: 4. CDR3 length equals 13 residues. The CDR3 DNA reads TGTGCCAGCAGTTTAGGGGACAGTCGGGGCTACACCTTC. It translates to CASSLGDSRGYTF.

This clonotype was observed a handful of times. J is TRBJ2-7 and V is TRBV12-3 or TRBV12-4; TRBD2 agrees at 12 bases. V gave up 3 bases and J gave up 6 bases; unmatched junction bases: 3. The CDR3 runs to 14 residues. The CDR3 spells CASSFELAGGEQYF. CDR3 in DNA: TGTGCCAGCAGTTTCGAACTAGCGGGAGGCGAGCAGTACTTC.

In its sample, this clonotype was seen a few times. This sequence joins TRBV27 and TRBJ1-2, with D perhaps matching TRBD1 (5 bases). There are 11 residues in the CDR3. The germline V gene has CDR1 MNHEY and CDR2 SMNVEV (reference sequence). Trimming left V 11 bases short and J 8 bases short, with 15 bases between. The DNA of the CDR3 is TGTGCCGCGTGGGGACGGTGGGGCTACACCTTC. It encodes CAAWGRWGYTF.

The chain joins TRBV28 to TRBJ1-3; D uncertain. Trimming took off 5 bases at V and 0 bases at J, with 8 bases between the two ends. The CDR3 sequence is 14 residues long. Per the germline V gene, CDR1 is MDHEN and CDR2 is SYDVKM. Here the CDR3 reads CASSLTLSGNTIYF. The CDR3 DNA reads as TGTGCCAGCAGTCTGACACTCTCTGGAAACACCATATATTTT.

CDR3 coding DNA: TGCAGCGTTGAGGTAGTAGCGGGATGGAATGAGCAGTTCTTC. Protein product: CSVEVVAGWNEQFF. The J gene is TRBJ2-1, the V gene TRBV29-1; TRBD2 matches 8 bases. Germline CDR1 reads SQVTM; CDR2 reads ANQGSEA. Trimming cost V 3 bases and J 7 bases; bases outside gene matches: 8. The CDR3 length is 14 residues.

The V call is TRBV4-1, the J call TRBJ2-7, with TRBD1 matching 8 bases. CDR1 and CDR2 (germline): MGHRA, YSYEKL. The CDR3 is 12 amino acids. J was trimmed by 12 bases and V by 3 bases; bases with no gene match: 7. CDR3 sequence reads: CASSHSQGVPYF. CDR3 sequence (DNA): TGCGCCAGCAGCCATTCACAGGGGGTTCCGTACTTC.

The genes are TRBV7-6 and TRBJ2-5; D unclear. This CDR3 has 12 amino acids. V was pared by 4 bases and J by 2 bases, with 5 bases between. Germline V CDR1 and CDR2: SGHVS, FNYEAQ. CDR3 bases: TGTGCCAGCAGCTCCCTACAAGAGACCCAGTACTTC. Amino acid sequence: CASSSLQETQYF. The whole variable domain, remainder taken from reference TRBV7-6 and TRBJ2-5, is GAGVSQSPRYKVTKRGQDVALRCDPISGHVSLYWYRQALGQGPEFLTYFNYEAQQDKSGLPNDRFSAERPEGSISTLTIQRTEQRDSAMYRCASSSLQETQYFGPGTRLLVL.

This clonotype was seen only a few times. V and J are TRBV15 and TRBJ1-5; 8 positions match TRBD1. The germline gives CDR1 LNHNV, CDR2 YYDKDF (reference sequence). The CDR3 totals 15 residues. J gave up 5 bases and V 4 bases, and 7 bases lay outside the gene matches. Written as DNA, the CDR3 is TGTGCCACCAGCAAAGACAGGGGAGGATATCAGCCCCAGCATTTT. Translated, it gives CATSKDRGGYQPQHF.

In its sample, this clonotype was seen many times. The chain couples TRBV20-1 to TRBJ2-7, with D possibly matching TRBD2 (6 bases). Deletions cut 4 bases from V and 3 bases from J, with 16 bases between. The CDR3 covers 14 residues. The V gene's germline CDR1 is DFQATT and CDR2 SNEGSKA (reference sequence). This chain's CDR3 is CSAIGPRLDYEQYF. In nucleotides, the CDR3 is TGCAGTGCTATAGGTCCGAGACTAGACTACGAGCAGTACTTC.

This CDR3 reads CASSLLAGGADTQYF. The CDR3 bases are TGTGCCAGCAGTTTACTGGCAGGGGGCGCGGATACGCAGTATTTT. The chain combines TRBV28 with TRBJ2-3; 8 bases fit TRBD1. The CDR3 extends over 15 amino acids. J lost 6 bases, V lost 2 bases, and 7 bases had no gene match. Per the germline V gene, CDR1 is MDHEN and CDR2 is SYDVKM.

The V gene is TRBV28, the J gene TRBJ2-7; 7 positions match TRBD2. Looked up from germline, CDR1 is MDHEN and CDR2 is SYDVKM. The ends lost 6 bases at V and 1 base at J; junction bases unmatched: 9. There are 15 residues in the CDR3. The CDR3 sequence: CASSLSGGGSYEQYF. The CDR3 DNA follows: TGTGCCAGCAGCCTTTCCGGGGGAGGGTCCTACGAGCAGTACTTC.

This clonotype was counted many times. The V gene is TRBV29-1, the J gene TRBJ2-1; D uncertain. Per the germline V gene, CDR1 is SQVTM and CDR2 is ANQGSEA. V lost 6 bases and J lost 10, with 4 bases in between. This CDR3 is built from 8 residues. CDR3 loop: CSVGEQFF. CDR3 bases: TGCAGCGTGGGAGAGCAGTTCTTC.

This clonotype showed up many times. The chain links TRBV4-2 to TRBJ1-1; D is unresolved. Germline V gene lookup returns CDR1 LGHNA and CDR2 YNFKEQ. The CDR3 runs to 14 residues. Deletions cut 0 bases from V and 6 bases from J, with 11 bases between. The CDR3 DNA reads TGTGCCAGCAGCCAAGATTGGACCCTAGCTGAAGCTTTCTTT. Translated, it gives CASSQDWTLAEAFF.

This clonotype was detected a few times. The chain links TRBV11-2 to TRBJ2-7; 7 nucleotides match TRBD1. Germline V gene sequence: CDR1 SGHAT, CDR2 FQNNGV. Trimming removed 3 bases from V and 1 base from J; junction bases left unmatched: 3. The CDR3 consists of 14 residues. As DNA, the CDR3 is TGTGCCAGCAGCTTTGGGACAGATTCCTACGAGCAGTACTTC. This sequence encodes CASSFGTDSYEQYF.

This clonotype has a handful of counts. The chain links TRBV29-1 to TRBJ2-7, with 13 bases matching TRBD2. Trimming at V came to 5 bases and at J to 6 bases, leaving 7 bases not matched to a gene. CDR1 SQVTM and CDR2 ANQGSEA come from the germline V gene. The CDR3 loop spans 14 amino acids. This CDR3 reads CSVLTGLAGVEQYF. DNA for the CDR3: TGCAGCGTTCTTACCGGACTAGCGGGAGTCGAGCAGTACTTC.

The rearrangement uses TRBV4-1 and TRBJ2-2; 7 bases are a match to TRBD2. The length of the CDR3 is 13 residues. CDR1 and CDR2 (germline): MGHRA, YSYEKL. Germline trimming cut 4 bases from V and 5 bases from J; bases unmatched to any gene: 1. The CDR3, as DNA: TGCGCCAGCAGCCGGGGGGGGACCGGGGAGCTGTTTTTT. Amino acid sequence: CASSRGGTGELFF.

This clonotype was seen more than once but under ten times. This chain links TRBV7-6 with TRBJ2-1; no clear D. Germline V gene sequence: CDR1 SGHVS, CDR2 FNYEAQ. Trimming took 5 bases from V and 2 from J, leaving 13 bases between them. The CDR3 has 15 residues. CDR3 DNA: TGTGCCAGCAGCCAAGTGGATTCTACCTACAATGAGCAGTTCTTC. Protein product: CASSQVDSTYNEQFF.

This chain connects TRBV12-3 or TRBV12-4 to TRBJ2-7; D may be TRBD2 (5 bases). This CDR3 has 13 residues. V lost 0 bases to trimming and J lost 6 bases, with 9 bases between them. The DNA for the CDR3 is TGTGCCAGCAGTTTAGCGGGAGTTTTCGAGCAGTACTTC. It specifies CASSLAGVFEQYF.

The rearrangement uses TRBV20-1 and TRBJ1-4; no reliable D call. The V end lost 1 base, the J end lost 7 bases, and 4 bases lay between the germline ends. The germline V gene encodes CDR1 DFQATT and CDR2 SNEGSKA (reference sequence). The CDR3 length is 11 residues. CDR3 in amino acids: CSARAGEKLFF. In DNA form, the CDR3 reads TGCAGTGCTAGAGCGGGTGAAAAACTGTTTTTT.

This clonotype was counted only a few times. The chain uses TRBV12-3 or TRBV12-4 and TRBJ2-1; unclear D gene. V gave up 6 bases and J gave up 9 bases, with 12 bases separating them. The CDR3 loop spans 12 amino acids. Written as DNA, the CDR3 is TGTGCCAGCAGCTTCCTTGTGGGTGAGCAGTTCTTC. Translation gives CASSFLVGEQFF.

This clonotype was recorded a few times. J is TRBJ2-3 and V is TRBV4-1; D uncertain. In germline, CDR1 is MGHRA, CDR2 YSYEKL. The CDR3 extends over 15 amino acids. The V gene lost 0 bases and the J gene lost 4 bases, with 11 bases spanning the gap. The CDR3 is CASSQETGPADTQYF. The CDR3 DNA reads TGCGCCAGCAGCCAAGAGACTGGGCCCGCAGATACGCAGTATTTT.

This clonotype was detected many times. This sequence joins TRBV4-1 and TRBJ2-1, with 7 nucleotides matching TRBD2. The CDR3 extends over 17 amino acids. V was clipped by 1 base and J by 4 bases; unmatched bases: 10. Germline values: CDR1 MGHRA, CDR2 YSYEKL. Written as DNA, the CDR3 is TGCGCCAGCAGCCAAGGACTTCTACTAGCGCCTTACAATGAGCAGTTCTTC. This translates into CASSQGLLLAPYNEQFF.

The V and J genes are TRBV12-3 or TRBV12-4 and TRBJ1-1; 9 positions match TRBD1. V gave up 6 bases and J gave up 4 bases; unmatched junction bases: 9. CDR3 length: 15 amino acids. The CDR3 DNA follows: TGTGCCAGCAGCCGGGGGGGACAGGGCCTCACTGAAGCTTTCTTT. As protein: CASSRGGQGLTEAFF.

This clonotype has a handful of counts. This chain uses TRBV9 with TRBJ2-3; 13 nucleotides agree with TRBD2. The CDR3 length is 20 residues. V gave up 2 bases and J gave up 0 bases; unmatched junction bases: 12. Germline CDR1 SGDLS, CDR2 YYNGEE. CDR3 DNA: TGTGCCAGCAGCGTCCCCCCAGGGACTAGCGGGAAATATAGCACAGATACGCAGTATTTT. Its translation is CASSVPPGTSGKYSTDTQYF.

V and J are TRBV20-1 and TRBJ2-1; the D gene is possibly TRBD1 (5 bases). The V gene's germline CDR1 is DFQATT and CDR2 SNEGSKA (reference sequence). This CDR3 is 14 amino acids long. The germline V and J ends were trimmed by 3 bases and 4 bases, with 13 bases remaining between them. The CDR3 protein is CSARSQGPYNEQFF. The CDR3 nucleotides are TGCAGTGCTAGGAGCCAGGGCCCTTACAATGAGCAGTTCTTC.

This clonotype was counted many times. The chain links TRBV7-8 to TRBJ1-1, with 9 positions matching TRBD1. CDR3 size: 17 residues. Germline CDR1 and CDR2: SGHVS and FQNEAQ. The V and J ends lost 4 bases and 6 bases, in that order; junction bases with no gene match: 15. The CDR3 DNA is TGTGCCAGCAGCTACGGGACAGGGCGAGAGGTTAGCGCTGAAGCTTTCTTT. Protein product: CASSYGTGREVSAEAFF.

V is TRBV27 and J is TRBJ2-3; either TRBD1 or TRBD2 may fit D (5 bases each). Germline V gene sequence: CDR1 MNHEY, CDR2 SMNVEV (reference sequence). V lost 2 bases, J lost 3 bases, and 12 bases lay in between. This CDR3 is built from 15 residues. The CDR3 sequence: CASSLTVGDTDTQYF. The CDR3 DNA is TGTGCCAGCAGTTTAACCGTGGGGGATACAGATACGCAGTATTTT.

This clonotype has at least ten counts. This rearrangement joins TRBV7-9 to TRBJ1-6, with 10 bases aligning to TRBD1. The CDR3 sequence is 13 residues long. V trimming: 11 bases; J trimming: 10 bases; junction bases outside the gene matches: 8. The germline CDR1 and CDR2 sequences are SEHNR and FQNEAQ (reference sequence). DNA of the CDR3: TGTGCCGCAACCGGGACAGGGGACTCACCCCTCCACTTT. Protein sequence: CAATGTGDSPLHF.